Presented here are 17 T cell receptor beta chains from one specimen sequenced in a study of shared clonotypes between healthy human individuals. Clones were sequenced by immunoSEQ multiplex PCR, and TCRdb holds only the in-frame ones, with some missing. The sample yields approximately 530,000 clones, approximately 95% seen once. Source material: naive CD4+ T cells sorted from blood. Subset noted: CD45RA+ positively selected. The source is a woman under 40 in good health.

The chain combines TRBV28 with TRBJ2-5; 9 bases map to TRBD2. Germline CDR1 is MDHEN and CDR2 is SYDVKM. V lost 4 bases, J lost 5 bases, and 8 bases stayed unmatched. This CDR3 has 15 amino acids. CDR3 nucleotides: TGTGCCAGCAGTTCCCTAGCGGGATTAGGGGAGACCCAGTACTTC. Its protein product is CASSSLAGLGETQYF.

The V call is TRBV7-9, the J call TRBJ1-1; 9 bases are a match to TRBD1. Germline trimming cut 5 bases from V and 2 bases from J; bases unmatched to any gene: 6. The germline V gene has CDR1 SEHNR and CDR2 FQNEAQ (reference sequence). This CDR3 spans 15 amino acids. The CDR3 DNA follows: TGTGCCAGCAGCCCTCGGACAGGGGACAACACTGAAGCTTTCTTT. Translated: CASSPRTGDNTEAFF.

The chain employs TRBV27 and TRBJ2-1; the match to TRBD1 covers 7 bases. CDR3 length: 14 amino acids. The V gene end was trimmed by 7 bases and the J gene end by 0 bases; junction bases not matched to a gene: 3. CDR1 and CDR2 (germline): MNHEY, SMNVEV (reference sequence). CDR3 DNA sequence: TGTGCCAGCACGACAGGGAACTCCTACAATGAGCAGTTCTTC. Translated, it gives CASTTGNSYNEQFF.

Here the CDR3 reads CASMTGLAGVTGELFF. Written as DNA, the CDR3 is TGCGCCAGCATGACGGGACTAGCGGGAGTCACCGGGGAGCTGTTTTTT. The chain combines TRBV5-1 with TRBJ2-2; 14 bases fit TRBD2. The germline CDR1 and CDR2 sequences are SGHRS and YFSETQ. Unmatched junction bases numbered 5, after V lost 6 bases and J lost 4 bases. The CDR3 loop spans 16 amino acids. Based on the CDR3 plus reference TRBV5-1 and TRBJ2-2, the full variable domain is KAGVTQTPRYLIKTRGQQVTLSCSPISGHRSVSWYQQTPGQGLQFLFEYFSETQRNKGNFPGRFSGRQFSNSRSEMNVSTLELGDSALYLCASMTGLAGVTGELFFGEGSRLTVL.

The rearrangement uses TRBV28 and TRBJ2-5; D perhaps matches TRBD1 (6 bases). The J call is in doubt because the DNA end fits TRBJ2-7 better. In germline, CDR1 is MDHEN, CDR2 SYDVKM. This CDR3 contains 14 residues. The CDR3 sequence is CASSPQQGGYEQYF. The CDR3 nucleotides read TGTGCCAGCAGTCCGCAGCAAGGGGGCTACGAGCAGTACTTC.

The rearrangement joins TRBV15 to TRBJ2-7; 7 bases align to TRBD2. Trimming at V came to 0 bases and at J to 6 bases, leaving 8 bases not matched to a gene. CDR3 length: 15 amino acids. Germline lookup yields CDR1 LNHNV and CDR2 YYDKDF (reference sequence). CDR3 residues: CATSRDDRDYLEQYF. DNA of the CDR3: TGTGCCACCAGCAGAGACGACCGGGACTATCTCGAGCAGTACTTC.

This chain connects TRBV19 to TRBJ1-5; D perhaps matches TRBD1 (5 bases). Trimming took off 3 bases at V and 6 bases at J, with 9 bases between the two ends. The V gene's germline CDR1 is LNHDA and CDR2 SQIVND (reference sequence). This CDR3 spans 13 amino acids. The CDR3 coding sequence is TGTGCCAGTAGTATCGTGGGGGGTCAGCCCCAGCATTTT. This sequence encodes CASSIVGGQPQHF.

V and J are TRBV5-6 and TRBJ2-1; D is possibly TRBD1 or TRBD2 (6 bases each). CDR1 is SGHDT, CDR2 YYEEEE, per germline. The ends were cut back, 4 bases at V and 8 bases at J, with 7 bases in the middle. CDR3 length: 11 amino acids. The CDR3 is CASSRGDEQFF. For the CDR3, the DNA is TGTGCCAGCAGCAGGGGGGATGAGCAGTTCTTC.

The chain recombines TRBV5-1 with TRBJ1-1; D gene ambiguous. Germline CDR1 SGHRS, CDR2 YFSETQ. This CDR3 region has 14 residues. V dropped 4 bases and J dropped 4 bases, with 14 bases sitting between them. The chain's CDR3 is CASSDPGRLTEAFF. The CDR3 DNA is TGCGCCAGCAGCGACCCCGGACGGCTCACTGAAGCTTTCTTT.

CDR3 protein: CASSQDKIAPSGRAYEQYF. The DNA for the CDR3 is TGTGCCAGCAGCCAAGATAAGATTGCCCCCAGCGGGAGAGCGTACGAGCAGTACTTC. The rearrangement links TRBV4-2 to TRBJ2-7; TRBD2 aligns across 8 bases. With V trimmed by 0 bases and J by 4 bases, 17 bases remained unmatched. Germline values: CDR1 LGHNA, CDR2 YNFKEQ. The CDR3 is 19 residues long.

This chain joins TRBV2 and TRBJ2-6, with D possibly matching TRBD1 (7 bases). CDR3 length equals 17 residues. Germline values: CDR1 SNHLY, CDR2 FYNNEI. V was shortened by 3 bases and J by 0 bases, with 12 bases between the two germline ends. Here the CDR3 reads CASSDGRGVSGANVLTF. CDR3 in DNA: TGTGCCAGCAGTGACGGCAGGGGGGTCTCTGGGGCCAACGTCCTGACTTTC. The variable domain in full, with the rest retrieved from reference TRBV2 and TRBJ2-6, is EPEVTQTPSHQVTQMGQEVILRCVPISNHLYFYWYRQILGQKVEFLVSFYNNEISEKSEIFDDQFSVERPDGSNFTLKIRSTKLEDSAMYFCASSDGRGVSGANVLTFGAGSRLTVL.

The rearrangement joins TRBV7-8 to TRBJ2-2, with D tentatively TRBD2 (5 bases). The CDR3 is 16 residues long. Germline CDR1 and CDR2: SGHVS and FQNEAQ. Between the trimmed V and J ends, which lost 5 bases and 4 bases, there was a span of 17 bases. The CDR3 loop reads CASSKAVSWGTGELFF. CDR3 DNA sequence: TGTGCCAGCAGCAAAGCGGTTAGCTGGGGCACCGGGGAGCTGTTTTTT.

V gene TRBV5-4 combines with J gene TRBJ1-2; D gene uncertain. CDR1 SGHNT and CDR2 YYREEE come from the germline V gene (reference sequence). This CDR3 is built from 16 residues. V was pared by 4 bases and J by 8 bases, with 24 bases between. CDR3: CASSAGHEVVARGYTF. The CDR3, as DNA: TGTGCCAGCAGCGCCGGGCATGAAGTTGTGGCGCGGGGCTACACCTTC.

The rearrangement uses TRBV28 and TRBJ2-6, with D perhaps TRBD2 (6 bases). Germline CDR1 MDHEN, CDR2 SYDVKM. This CDR3 region has 18 residues. Trimming removed 0 bases at V and 0 bases at J, with 12 bases between. CDR3 bases: TGTGCCAGCAGTTTATGGGGGGGTTCTAACTCTGGGGCCAACGTCCTGACTTTC. Translating it yields CASSLWGGSNSGANVLTF.

V gene TRBV28 combines with J gene TRBJ2-2; 9 bases are shared with TRBD1. After removal of 4 bases from V and 0 bases from J, the junction contained 6 bases not matched to a gene. The CDR3 is 17 amino acids. Germline CDR1 and CDR2: MDHEN and SYDVKM. The CDR3 region is CASSSPGQGSNTGELFF. Here the CDR3 DNA reads TGTGCCAGCAGTTCCCCGGGACAGGGCTCGAACACCGGGGAGCTGTTTTTT. The whole variable domain, filled in from reference TRBV28 and TRBJ2-2, reads DVKVTQSSRYLVKRTGEKVFLECVQDMDHENMFWYRQDPGLGLRLIYFSYDVKMKEKGDIPEGYSVSREKKERFSLILESASTNQTSMYLCASSSPGQGSNTGELFFGEGSRLTVL.

This chain uses TRBV4-1 with TRBJ1-4; D uncertain. The CDR3 length is 13 residues. Germline V CDR1 and CDR2: MGHRA, YSYEKL. Between the trimmed V and J ends, which lost 2 bases and 3 bases, there was a span of 4 bases. The DNA for the CDR3 is TGCGCCAGCAGCCAACACGCTAATGAAAAACTGTTTTTT. This gives the protein CASSQHANEKLFF.

V and J are TRBV2 and TRBJ1-1; no clear D gene. The V end was cut by 3 bases, the J end by 5 bases, with 10 bases between. The CDR3 has 13 amino acids. CDR1 is SNHLY, CDR2 FYNNEI, per germline. CDR3 nucleotides: TGTGCCAGCAGTGACGGGGATTGGACTGAAGCTTTCTTT. Residues: CASSDGDWTEAFF. Full variable domain (outside the CDR3, taken from reference TRBV2 and TRBJ1-1): EPEVTQTPSHQVTQMGQEVILRCVPISNHLYFYWYRQILGQKVEFLVSFYNNEISEKSEIFDDQFSVERPDGSNFTLKIRSTKLEDSAMYFCASSDGDWTEAFFGQGTRLTVV.